The clone carrying this TCR beta chain was seen just once. This sample is drawn from a study of shared clonotypes between healthy human individuals. A deep-level run was used for the assay. Each cell subset's genomic DNA was divided evenly among several immunoSEQ plates. The protocol was immunoSEQ multiplex PCR, while the TCRdb copy is restricted to in-frame clones and leaves out a portion. The profile shows about 490,000 clones, less than 80% of them singletons. The CDR3 extends over 19 amino acids. The J segment lost 2 bases and the V segment lost 7 bases, leaving 16 bases of the junction unmatched. Per the germline V gene, CDR1 is MDHEN and CDR2 is SYDVKM. The donor cohort consisted entirely of Caucasian adults residing in Nashville, Tennessee.

This chain connects TRBV28 to TRBJ2-2, with 10 bases matching TRBD1. The sequence came from a woman between 35 and 50 years old in good health. Some clones in this sample may be carry-over from other donors' samples. Sequenced sample: PBMCs. The DNA of the CDR3 is TGTGCCAGCACCCTCGCCGGAGAAGGGACAGGGGTTAACACCGGGGAGCTGTTTTTT. Its translation is CASTLAGEGTGVNTGELFF. The complete variable domain, with remaining parts taken from reference TRBV28 and TRBJ2-2, reads DVKVTQSSRYLVKRTGEKVFLECVQDMDHENMFWYRQDPGLGLRLIYFSYDVKMKEKGDIPEGYSVSREKKERFSLILESASTNQTSMYLCASTLAGEGTGVNTGELFFGEGSRLTVL.